Each of the 2 T cell receptor beta chains below was sequenced from the same sample in a study of cytomegalovirus exposure and HLA in healthy donors. TCRdb's table, derived via immunoSEQ multiplex PCR, lists solely in-frame clones and lacks some. The repertoire holds 130,000 or so clones, with about nine tenths as singletons. What was sequenced was PBMCs. The receptors originated from a man aged 30 to 45 in good health and CMV-seronegative.

V usage is TRBV5-6 and J usage is TRBJ2-7; tentative D call: TRBD1 (5 bases). This CDR3 region has 15 residues. The V and J ends lost 4 bases and 0 bases respectively, with 14 bases between them. CDR1 SGHDT and CDR2 YYEEEE come from the germline V gene. The CDR3 DNA reads TGTGCCAGCAGCCGTAGACAGCATATCTCCTACGAGCAGTACTTC. Translated: CASSRRQHISYEQYF.

This chain uses TRBV6-5 with TRBJ1-2; 9 nucleotides match TRBD1. This CDR3 contains 15 residues. CDR1 is MNHEY and CDR2 is SVGAGI in the germline V gene. J was trimmed by 8 bases and V by 0 bases; bases with no gene match: 7. The CDR3 here is CASSYSGTGLSGYTF. The CDR3 nucleotides read TGTGCCAGCAGTTACTCGGGGACAGGGCTGAGCGGCTACACCTTC.